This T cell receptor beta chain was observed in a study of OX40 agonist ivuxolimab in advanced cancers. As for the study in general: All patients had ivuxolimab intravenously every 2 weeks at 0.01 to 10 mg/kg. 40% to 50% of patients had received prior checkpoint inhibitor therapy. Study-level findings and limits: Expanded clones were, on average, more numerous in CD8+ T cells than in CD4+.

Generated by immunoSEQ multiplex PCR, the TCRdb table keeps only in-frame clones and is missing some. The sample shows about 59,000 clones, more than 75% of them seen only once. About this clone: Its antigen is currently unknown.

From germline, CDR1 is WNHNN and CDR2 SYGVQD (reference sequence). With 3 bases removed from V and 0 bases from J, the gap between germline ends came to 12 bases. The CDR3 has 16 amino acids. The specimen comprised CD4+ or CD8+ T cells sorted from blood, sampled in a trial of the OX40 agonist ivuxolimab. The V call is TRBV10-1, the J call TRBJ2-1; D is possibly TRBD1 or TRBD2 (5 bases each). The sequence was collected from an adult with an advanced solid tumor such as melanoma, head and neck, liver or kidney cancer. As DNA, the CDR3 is TGCGCCAGCAGTGACGGGACCGCAAGCTCCTACAATGAGCAGTTCTTC. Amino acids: CASSDGTASSYNEQFF.